These T cell receptor beta chains were read from a single sample in a study of T cells in Graves' hyperthyroidism and ophthalmopathy. TCRdb redid the calling of the multiplex PCR reads with MiXCR, one entry per CDR3 protein. The sample includes roughly 740,000 distinct CDR3 sequences, about a sixth of them seen just once. The sequenced material came from blood. The receptor source for this set is a man between 18 and 35 years old with Graves' hyperthyroidism. Both conserved end residues are part of each CDR3. A D gene is named only where the DNA matches it firmly. Size tells how often a clone was seen (once, few, many) or the class of an expanded clone, and some rows leave it out.

cdr3_nt: TGTGCCAGCAGCTTAGGTGTGACTTCAGGCTCCACAGATACGCAGTATTTT; cdr3_aa: CASSLGVTSGSTDTQYF; clone_size: few; v_call: TRBV11-3; d_call: -; j_call: TRBJ2-3
cdr3_nt: TGTGCCAGCAGCCAAGAGGGACAGGGAGTGAAGAATAACCGAAAACTGTTTTTT; cdr3_aa: CASSQEGQGVKNNRKLFF; clone_size: many; v_call: TRBV3-1; d_call: TRBD1; j_call: TRBJ1-4
cdr3_nt: TGCAGTGCTGGGACAGGCCCGACGGGCTCTGGAAACACCATATATTTT; cdr3_aa: CSAGTGPTGSGNTIYF; clone_size: -; v_call: TRBV20-1; d_call: TRBD1; j_call: TRBJ1-3
cdr3_nt: TGTGCCAGCAGTTCCCGGGGCCCTATTAACAATGAGCAGTTCTTC; cdr3_aa: CASSSRGPINNEQFF; clone_size: -; v_call: TRBV6-2/TRBV6-3; d_call: -; j_call: TRBJ2-1
cdr3_nt: TGTGCCAGCAGTGGGACAAACTACAATGAGCAGTTCTTC; cdr3_aa: CASSGTNYNEQFF; clone_size: many; v_call: TRBV6-1; d_call: -; j_call: TRBJ2-1
cdr3_nt: TGCAGTGCTTCTCTGGGGGGCGAGCAGTTCTTC; cdr3_aa: CSASLGGEQFF; clone_size: -; v_call: TRBV20-1; d_call: -; j_call: TRBJ2-1
cdr3_nt: TGCGCCAGCAGCGATCCGGGACAGGGGCTTTACGAGCAGTACTTC; cdr3_aa: CASSDPGQGLYEQYF; clone_size: -; v_call: TRBV5-1; d_call: TRBD1; j_call: TRBJ2-7
cdr3_nt: TGCAGTGCTAGTAAGGGGTCTGGGATGGGCACTGAAGCTTTCTTT; cdr3_aa: CSASKGSGMGTEAFF; clone_size: many; v_call: TRBV20-1; d_call: -; j_call: TRBJ1-1
cdr3_nt: TGTGCCAGCAGTTTTCTCCGGGACGACGAGCAGTACTTC; cdr3_aa: CASSFLRDDEQYF; clone_size: -; v_call: TRBV12-3/TRBV12-4; d_call: -; j_call: TRBJ2-7
cdr3_nt: TGTGCCAGCAGCTTAACCGAGGCTAGCTCAGATACGCAGTATTTT; cdr3_aa: CASSLTEASSDTQYF; clone_size: -; v_call: TRBV7-3; d_call: -; j_call: TRBJ2-3
cdr3_nt: TGTGCCAGCAGGTTGGACAGGGTGAACACTGAAGCTTTCTTT; cdr3_aa: CASRLDRVNTEAFF; clone_size: many; v_call: TRBV2; d_call: TRBD1; j_call: TRBJ1-1